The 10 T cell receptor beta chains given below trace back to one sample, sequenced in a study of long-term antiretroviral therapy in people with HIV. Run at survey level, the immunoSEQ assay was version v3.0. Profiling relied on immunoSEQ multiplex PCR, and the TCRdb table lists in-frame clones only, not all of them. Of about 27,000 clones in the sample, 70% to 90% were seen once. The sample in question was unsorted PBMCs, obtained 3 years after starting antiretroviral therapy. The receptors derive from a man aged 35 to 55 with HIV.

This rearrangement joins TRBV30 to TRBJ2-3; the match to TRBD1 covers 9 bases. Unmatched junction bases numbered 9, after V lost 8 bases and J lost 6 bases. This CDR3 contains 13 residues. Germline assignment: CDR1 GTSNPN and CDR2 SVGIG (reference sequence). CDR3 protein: CAVGQGHLDTQYF. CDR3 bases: TGTGCCGTAGGACAGGGGCACCTGGATACGCAGTATTTT. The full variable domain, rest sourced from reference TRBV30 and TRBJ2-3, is SQTIHQWPATLVQPVGSPLSLECTVEGTSNPNLYWYRQAAGRGLQLLFYSVGIGQISSEVPQNLSASRPQDRQFILSSKKLLLSDSGFYLCAVGQGHLDTQYFGPGTRLTVL.

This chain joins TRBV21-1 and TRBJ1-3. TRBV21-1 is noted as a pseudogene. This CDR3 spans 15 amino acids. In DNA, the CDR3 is TGTGCCAGCGCAAAAGGGCCCTCCTCTGGAAACACCATATATTTT. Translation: CASAKGPSSGNTIYF.

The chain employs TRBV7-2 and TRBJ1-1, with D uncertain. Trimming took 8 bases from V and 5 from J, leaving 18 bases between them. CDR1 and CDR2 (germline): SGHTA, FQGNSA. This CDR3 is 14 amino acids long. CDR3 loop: CASRTTPDGTEAFF. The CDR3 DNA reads TGTGCCAGCCGAACAACTCCCGACGGAACTGAAGCTTTCTTT.

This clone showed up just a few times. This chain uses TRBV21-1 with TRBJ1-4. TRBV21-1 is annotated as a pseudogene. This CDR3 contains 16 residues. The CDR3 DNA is TGTGCCAGCAGCAAAGCCCCTACCCTCCTAGATGAAAAACTGTTTTTT. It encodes CASSKAPTLLDEKLFF.

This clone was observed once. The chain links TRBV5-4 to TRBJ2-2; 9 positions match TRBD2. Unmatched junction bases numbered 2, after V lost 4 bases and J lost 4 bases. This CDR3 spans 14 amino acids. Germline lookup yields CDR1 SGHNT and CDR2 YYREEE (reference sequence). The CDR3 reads CASSGGGGTGELFF. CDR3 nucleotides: TGTGCCAGCAGCGGCGGGGGGGGCACCGGGGAGCTGTTTTTT.

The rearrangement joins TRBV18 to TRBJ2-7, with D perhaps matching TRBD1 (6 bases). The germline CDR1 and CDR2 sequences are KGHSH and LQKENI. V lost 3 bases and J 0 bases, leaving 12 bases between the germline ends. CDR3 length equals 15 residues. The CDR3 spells CASSPQEGGSYEQYF. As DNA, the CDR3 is TGTGCCAGCTCACCGCAGGAAGGGGGCTCCTACGAGCAGTACTTC.

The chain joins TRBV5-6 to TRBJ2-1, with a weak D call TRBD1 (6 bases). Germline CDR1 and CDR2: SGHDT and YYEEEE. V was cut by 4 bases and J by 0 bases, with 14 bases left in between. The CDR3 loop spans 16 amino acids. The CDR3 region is CASSVGGGNSYNEQFF. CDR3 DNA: TGTGCCAGCAGCGTAGGGGGTGGGAACTCCTACAATGAGCAGTTCTTC. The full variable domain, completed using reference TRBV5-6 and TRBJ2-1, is DAGVTQSPTHLIKTRGQQVTLRCSPKSGHDTVSWYQQALGQGPQFIFQYYEEEERQRGNFPDRFSGHQFPNYSSELNVNALLLGDSALYLCASSVGGGNSYNEQFFGPGTRLTVL.

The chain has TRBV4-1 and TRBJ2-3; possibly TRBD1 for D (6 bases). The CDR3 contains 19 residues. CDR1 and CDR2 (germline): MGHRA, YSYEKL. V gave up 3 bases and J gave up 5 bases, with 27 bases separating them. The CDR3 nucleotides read TGCGCCAGCAGCCAGTCGACCACCGGGACAATAACAATGGGAGATACGCAGTATTTT. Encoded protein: CASSQSTTGTITMGDTQYF.

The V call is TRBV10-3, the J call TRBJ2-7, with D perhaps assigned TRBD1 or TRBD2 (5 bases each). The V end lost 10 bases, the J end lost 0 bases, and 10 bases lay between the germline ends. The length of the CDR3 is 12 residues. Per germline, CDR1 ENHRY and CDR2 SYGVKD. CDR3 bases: TGTGCCACTGGGACGGCCTCCTACGAGCAGTACTTC. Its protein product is CATGTASYEQYF.

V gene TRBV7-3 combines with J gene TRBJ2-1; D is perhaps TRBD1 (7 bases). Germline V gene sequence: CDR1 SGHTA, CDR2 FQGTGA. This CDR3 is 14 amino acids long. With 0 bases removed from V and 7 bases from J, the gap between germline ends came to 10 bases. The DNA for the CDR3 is TGTGCCAGCAGCTTAACGCCAGGGGGGAATGAGCAGTTCTTC. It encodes CASSLTPGGNEQFF.